The 16 T cell receptor beta chains presented below share a single source sample, sequenced in a study of early T cells in non-severe SARS-CoV-2 infection. TCRdb fed the 5' RACE reads into MiXCR, producing one record per CDR3 protein. The profile covers nearly 90,000 distinct CDR3 sequences, with around 15% appearing a single time and 6% to 7.5% taken by the ten largest. The sequenced material came from whole blood. Receptors originate from an adult who was a healthcare worker with PCR-confirmed SARS-CoV-2 infection or an uninfected control (not recorded which).

The genes are TRBV7-9 and TRBJ2-7; D possibly uses TRBD1 or TRBD2 (6 bases each). CDR1 and CDR2 (germline): SEHNR, FQNEAQ (reference sequence). The CDR3 is made up of 13 amino acids. Trimming pared 10 bases from V and 3 bases from J, leaving 16 bases between. The CDR3 reads CATKGGRGYEQYF. The DNA for the CDR3 is TGTGCCACAAAAGGGGGGCGAGGCTACGAGCAGTACTTC.

This chain joins TRBV7-9 and TRBJ2-3; 8 nucleotides line up with TRBD2. The CDR3 sequence is 20 residues long. In germline, CDR1 is SEHNR, CDR2 FQNEAQ (reference sequence). V dropped 4 bases and J dropped 6; count of bases not matched to a gene: 24. Here the CDR3 DNA reads TGTGCCAGCAGCTCGCCCGTCCGTTCAGCGGGAGAAGGGGTTTGGGATACGCAGTATTTT. Translated, it gives CASSSPVRSAGEGVWDTQYF.

The genes are TRBV19 and TRBJ2-2; TRBD1 matches 7 bases. Germline V gives CDR1 LNHDA, CDR2 SQIVND (reference sequence). This CDR3 region has 12 residues. J gave up 7 bases and V 7 bases, and 3 bases lay outside the gene matches. CDR3 loop: CASTQGVGELFF. CDR3 sequence (DNA): TGTGCCAGTACGCAGGGGGTCGGGGAGCTGTTTTTT.

This clonotype has a handful of counts. The V gene is TRBV14, the J gene TRBJ1-5, with 8 bases fitting TRBD1. The CDR3 totals 16 residues. Germline V gene lookup returns CDR1 SGHDN and CDR2 FVKESK. The trim removed 0 bases at V and 5 bases at J, leaving 6 bases unmatched. This chain's CDR3 is CASSQERAGGHQPQHF. The CDR3 region has the DNA TGTGCCAGCAGCCAAGAAAGGGCAGGGGGCCATCAGCCCCAGCATTTT.

This clonotype has just a few counts. The chain recombines TRBV12-3 or TRBV12-4 with TRBJ1-3, with D maybe TRBD1 (5 bases). The V gene lost 2 bases and the J gene lost 9 bases, with 14 bases spanning the gap. This CDR3 region has 14 residues. The CDR3 DNA reads as TGTGCCAGCAGTTTAAGGGGCGCGGGCAGCACCATATATTTT. As protein: CASSLRGAGSTIYF.

This clonotype was counted many times. This sequence joins TRBV6-5 and TRBJ1-6; tentative D call: TRBD1 (5 bases). The CDR3 sequence is 14 residues long. V lost 6 bases and J 7 bases, leaving 13 bases between the germline ends. CDR1 and CDR2 from the germline V gene are MNHEY and SVGAGI. The chain's CDR3 is CASSYDSENSPLHF. CDR3 sequence (DNA): TGTGCCAGCAGCTACGACAGCGAAAATTCACCCCTCCACTTT.

A few counts support this clonotype. The V gene is TRBV12-3 or TRBV12-4, the J gene TRBJ1-3; D remains unclear. The CDR3 sequence is 14 residues long. Trimming removed 3 bases from V and 4 bases from J, with 10 bases in between. CDR3 amino acids: CASSFGGSGNTIYF. CDR3 nucleotide sequence: TGTGCCAGCAGTTTTGGAGGGTCCGGAAACACCATATATTTT.

The chain employs TRBV19 and TRBJ2-1, with D possibly being TRBD2 (5 bases). Trimming pared 5 bases from V and 8 bases from J, leaving 13 bases between. CDR1 is LNHDA and CDR2 is SQIVND in the germline V gene (reference sequence). The CDR3 is made up of 13 amino acids. For the CDR3, the DNA is TGTGCCAGTAGTTTGGGCGGGTACGATGAGCAGTTCTTC. Amino acid sequence: CASSLGGYDEQFF. Together with reference TRBV19 and TRBJ2-1, the CDR3 gives the full variable domain: DGGITQSPKYLFRKEGQNVTLSCEQNLNHDAMYWYRQDPGQGLRLIYYSQIVNDFQKGDIAEGYSVSREKKESFPLTVTSAQKNPTAFYLCASSLGGYDEQFFGPGTRLTVL.

The genes are TRBV29-1 and TRBJ2-1, with TRBD2 matching 15 bases. V lost 6 bases and J lost 0; bases outside the gene matches: 3. The CDR3 runs 16 residues. CDR1 and CDR2 (germline): SQVTM, ANQGSEA. CDR3 loop: CSVEGLAGGSYNEQFF. The CDR3 DNA follows: TGCAGCGTCGAGGGACTAGCGGGAGGCTCCTACAATGAGCAGTTCTTC.

In this sample, this clonotype turned up many times. V and J are TRBV7-8 and TRBJ2-1; tentatively, D is TRBD2 (5 bases). Trimming removed 3 bases at V and 8 bases at J, with 11 bases between. This CDR3 comprises 13 residues. The germline V gene encodes CDR1 SGHVS and CDR2 FQNEAQ. The DNA for the CDR3 is TGTGCCAGCAGCTTCGGGGTTACGGATGAGCAGTTCTTC. Protein product: CASSFGVTDEQFF.

V is TRBV4-2 and J is TRBJ2-3; D is uncertain. V lost 2 bases to trimming and J lost 4 bases, with 10 bases between them. The CDR3 covers 14 residues. CDR1 and CDR2 from the germline V gene are LGHNA and YNFKEQ. The CDR3 region has the DNA TGTGCCAGCAGCCAACCTGGTAGGGCAGATACGCAGTATTTT. This gives the protein CASSQPGRADTQYF.

This clonotype was seen a few times. The rearrangement links TRBV20-1 to TRBJ2-5, with 13 positions matching TRBD2. CDR3 length: 15 amino acids. V lost 5 bases and J lost 4; bases outside the gene matches: 7. From germline, CDR1 is DFQATT and CDR2 SNEGSKA (reference sequence). The CDR3 region is CSAPRLAGGLETQYF. The CDR3, as DNA: TGCAGTGCTCCCCGACTAGCGGGAGGTCTAGAGACCCAGTACTTC.

In this sample, this clonotype turned up a few times. The chain carries TRBV29-1 and TRBJ2-5; the D is unclear. V was clipped by 5 bases and J by 9 bases, with 7 bases between them. The CDR3 has 9 amino acids. CDR1 is SQVTM and CDR2 is ANQGSEA in the germline V gene. The CDR3 loop reads CSVNLPQYF. CDR3 nucleotide sequence: TGCAGCGTTAACCTCCCCCAGTACTTC.

The gene calls are TRBV29-1 and TRBJ2-7; 9 bases line up with TRBD2. CDR3 length: 12 amino acids. The trim removed 6 bases at V and 5 bases at J, leaving 5 bases unmatched. CDR1 is SQVTM, CDR2 ANQGSEA, per germline. CDR3 region: CSVSSGRDEQYF. Here the CDR3 DNA reads TGCAGCGTGAGTAGCGGGAGAGACGAGCAGTACTTC.

This clonotype has more than one count but fewer than ten. The chain carries TRBV20-1 and TRBJ1-1; perhaps TRBD1 as D (5 bases). CDR1 is DFQATT, CDR2 SNEGSKA, per germline (reference sequence). The V and J ends lost 3 bases and 3 bases respectively, with 8 bases between them. The CDR3 loop spans 12 amino acids. Here the CDR3 DNA reads TGCAGTGCTAGTATAGGGGACACTGAAGCTTTCTTT. Residues: CSASIGDTEAFF.

This clonotype was found a few times. The J gene is TRBJ2-7, the V gene TRBV7-9; D unresolved. Trimming cost V 2 bases and J 5 bases, with 10 bases left between them. The CDR3 contains 13 residues. Germline-derived CDR1 and CDR2 are SEHNR and FQNEAQ (reference sequence). Here the CDR3 DNA reads TGTGCCAGCAGCTTACAATGGTACCACGAGCAGTACTTC. Its protein is CASSLQWYHEQYF.